This T cell receptor beta chain was recovered during a study of cytomegalovirus exposure and HLA in healthy donors. The V end lost 10 bases, the J end lost 0 bases, and 7 bases lay between the germline ends. This CDR3 has 13 residues. Looked up from germline, CDR1 is MNHEY and CDR2 is SVGAGI. The PCR was carried out with 60 Vbeta primers and 13 Jbeta primers. Profiled with immunoSEQ multiplex PCR; TCRdb holds only in-frame clones, not every one. The table has under 150,000 clones, 70% to 85% seen once; the top ten hold around 2.3%. This clone has a handful of counts. The donors (healthy individuals) were bone marrow donors.

The sample consisted of PBMCs. The clonotype was recovered from a woman aged 18-29 years in good health and CMV-seronegative. J is TRBJ2-6 and V is TRBV6-5; the D is unclear. CDR3 DNA: TGTGCCACAACAAGCTCTGGGGCCAACGTCCTGACTTTC. Protein sequence: CATTSSGANVLTF.